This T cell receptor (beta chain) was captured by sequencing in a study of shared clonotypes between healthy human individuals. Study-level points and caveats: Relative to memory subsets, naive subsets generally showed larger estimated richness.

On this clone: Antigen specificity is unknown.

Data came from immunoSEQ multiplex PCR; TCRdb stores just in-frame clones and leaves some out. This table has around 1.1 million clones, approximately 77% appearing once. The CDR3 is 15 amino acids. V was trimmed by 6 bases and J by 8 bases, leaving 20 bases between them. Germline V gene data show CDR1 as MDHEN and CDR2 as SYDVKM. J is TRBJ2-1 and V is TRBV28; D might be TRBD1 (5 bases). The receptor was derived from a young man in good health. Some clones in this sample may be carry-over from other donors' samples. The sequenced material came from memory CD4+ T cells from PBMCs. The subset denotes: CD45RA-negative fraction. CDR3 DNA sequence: TGTGCCAGCAGCCACTACAGGTTACTGGGCTATGAGCAGTTCTTC. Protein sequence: CASSHYRLLGYEQFF. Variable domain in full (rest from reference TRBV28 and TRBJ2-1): DVKVTQSSRYLVKRTGEKVFLECVQDMDHENMFWYRQDPGLGLRLIYFSYDVKMKEKGDIPEGYSVSREKKERFSLILESASTNQTSMYLCASSHYRLLGYEQFFGPGTRLTVL.